This T cell receptor (beta chain) was sequenced during a study of blood T cells in healthy people across ages. A second PCR, run for roughly 7 to 12 cycles, used a sample-barcoded 5' primer plus a J-beta primer mix. MiXCR, run by TCRdb on the 5' RACE reads, gives a single entry per CDR3 protein. The sample shows around 2 million distinct CDR3 sequences, about 39% of them seen only once. The TCR comes from a human donor in good health. The material sequenced was blood.

In DNA, the CDR3 is TGTGCCAGCAGCTTAGAGATTGGGGCGGGGAAGCGTGAGCAGTTCTTC. Translation gives CASSLEIGAGKREQFF. The chain combines TRBV7-2 with TRBJ2-1, with D tentatively TRBD2 (6 bases). There are 16 residues in the CDR3. Germline-derived CDR1 and CDR2 are SGHTA and FQGNSA. Trimming removed 1 base from V and 9 bases from J, with 19 bases in between. Based on the CDR3 plus reference TRBV7-2 and TRBJ2-1, the full variable domain is GAGVSQSPSNKVTEKGKDVELRCDPISGHTALYWYRQSLGQGLEFLIYFQGNSAPDKSGLPSDRFSAERTGGSVSTLTIQRTQQEDSAVYLCASSLEIGAGKREQFFGPGTRLTVL.